This record looks at one TCR beta chain sequence and its context. These data come from a study of OX40 agonist ivuxolimab in advanced cancers. In germline, CDR1 is SGHNT, CDR2 YYREEE (reference sequence). Trimming took 3 bases from V and 8 from J; bases not matched to a gene: 6. The CDR3 runs to 13 residues. Measured with immunoSEQ multiplex PCR; TCRdb has only the in-frame clones, and not every one. The repertoire has some 72,000 clones, about nine tenths of them found once; the top ten carry about 11%. The TCR sequence derives from an adult with an advanced solid tumor such as melanoma, head and neck, liver or kidney cancer. This sequence joins TRBV5-4 and TRBJ1-2; 8 nucleotides agree with TRBD1. Here the sequenced sample was CD4+ or CD8+ T cells sorted from blood, taken in a trial of the OX40 agonist ivuxolimab. The CDR3 DNA sequence: TGTGCCAGCAGCTGGGGACAGGCCGGGGGCTACACCTTC. This sequence encodes CASSWGQAGGYTF.